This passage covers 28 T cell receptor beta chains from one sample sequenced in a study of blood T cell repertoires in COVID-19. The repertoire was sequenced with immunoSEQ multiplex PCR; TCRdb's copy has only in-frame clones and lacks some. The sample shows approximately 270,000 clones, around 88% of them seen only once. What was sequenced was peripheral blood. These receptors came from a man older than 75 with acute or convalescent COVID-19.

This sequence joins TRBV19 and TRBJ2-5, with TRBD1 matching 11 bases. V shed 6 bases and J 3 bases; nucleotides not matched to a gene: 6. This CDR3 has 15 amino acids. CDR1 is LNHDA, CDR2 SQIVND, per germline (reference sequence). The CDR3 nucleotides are TGTGCCAGTAGGATCGGACAGGGGGCGAAAGAGACCCAGTACTTC. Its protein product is CASRIGQGAKETQYF.

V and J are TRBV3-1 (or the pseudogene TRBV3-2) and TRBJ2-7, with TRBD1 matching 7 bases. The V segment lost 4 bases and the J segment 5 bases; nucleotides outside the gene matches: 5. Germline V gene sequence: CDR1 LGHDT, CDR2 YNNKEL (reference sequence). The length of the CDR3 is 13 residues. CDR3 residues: CASSLRGHHEQYF. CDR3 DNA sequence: TGTGCCAGCAGCCTGAGGGGGCACCACGAGCAGTACTTC.

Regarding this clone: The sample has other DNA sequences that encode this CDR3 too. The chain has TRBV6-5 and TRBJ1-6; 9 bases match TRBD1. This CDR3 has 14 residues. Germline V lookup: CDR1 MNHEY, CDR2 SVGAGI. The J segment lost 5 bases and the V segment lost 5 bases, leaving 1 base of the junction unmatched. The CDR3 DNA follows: TGTGCCAGCAGTCGGGACAGGGATAATTCACCCCTCCACTTT. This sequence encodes CASSRDRDNSPLHF.

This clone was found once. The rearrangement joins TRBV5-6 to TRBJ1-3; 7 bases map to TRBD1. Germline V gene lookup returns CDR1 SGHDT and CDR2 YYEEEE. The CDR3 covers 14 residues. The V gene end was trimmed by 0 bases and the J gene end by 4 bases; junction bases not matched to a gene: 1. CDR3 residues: CASSLGTGGNTIYF. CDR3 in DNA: TGTGCCAGCAGCTTGGGGACAGGCGGAAACACCATATATTTT.

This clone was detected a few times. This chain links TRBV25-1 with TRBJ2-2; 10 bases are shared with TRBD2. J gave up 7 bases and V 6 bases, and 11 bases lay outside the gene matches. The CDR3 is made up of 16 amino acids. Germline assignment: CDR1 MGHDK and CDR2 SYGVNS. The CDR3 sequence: CASSPPLAGAVGELFF. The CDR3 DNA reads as TGTGCCAGCAGCCCGCCCCTAGCGGGAGCGGTCGGGGAGCTGTTTTTT. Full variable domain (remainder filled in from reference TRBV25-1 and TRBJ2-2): EADIYQTPRYLVIGTGKKITLECSQTMGHDKMYWYQQDPGMELHLIHYSYGVNSTEKGDLSSESTVSRIRTEHFPLTLESARPSHTSQYLCASSPPLAGAVGELFFGEGSRLTVL.

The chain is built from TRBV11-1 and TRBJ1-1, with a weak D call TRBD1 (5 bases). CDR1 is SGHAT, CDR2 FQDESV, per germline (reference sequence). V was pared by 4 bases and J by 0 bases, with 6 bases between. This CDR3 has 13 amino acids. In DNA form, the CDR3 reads TGTGCCAGCAGCTCCAGGGTGAACACTGAAGCTTTCTTT. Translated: CASSSRVNTEAFF.

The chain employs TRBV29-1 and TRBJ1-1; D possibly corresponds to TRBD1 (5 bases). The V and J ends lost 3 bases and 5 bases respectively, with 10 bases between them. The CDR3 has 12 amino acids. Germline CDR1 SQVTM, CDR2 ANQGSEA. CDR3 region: CSVDPGRTEAFF. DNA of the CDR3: TGCAGCGTTGATCCAGGGAGGACTGAAGCTTTCTTT.

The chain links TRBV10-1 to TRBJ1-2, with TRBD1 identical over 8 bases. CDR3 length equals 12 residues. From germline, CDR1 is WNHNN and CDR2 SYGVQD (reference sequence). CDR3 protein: CPGRTGIYGYTF. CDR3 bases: TGCCCCGGGCGGACAGGGATATATGGCTACACCTTC.

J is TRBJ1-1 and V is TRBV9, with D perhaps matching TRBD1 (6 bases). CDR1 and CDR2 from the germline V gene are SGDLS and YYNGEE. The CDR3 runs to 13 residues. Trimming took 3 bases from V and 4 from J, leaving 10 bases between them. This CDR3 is CASSAQGSTEAFF. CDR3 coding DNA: TGTGCCAGCAGCGCCCAGGGGAGCACTGAAGCTTTCTTT.

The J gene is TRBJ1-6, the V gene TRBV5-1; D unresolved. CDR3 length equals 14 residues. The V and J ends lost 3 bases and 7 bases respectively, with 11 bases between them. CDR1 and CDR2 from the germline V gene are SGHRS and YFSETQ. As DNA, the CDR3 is TGCGCCAGCAGCTCCTCGGTGCTGAATTCACCCCTCCACTTT. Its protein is CASSSSVLNSPLHF.

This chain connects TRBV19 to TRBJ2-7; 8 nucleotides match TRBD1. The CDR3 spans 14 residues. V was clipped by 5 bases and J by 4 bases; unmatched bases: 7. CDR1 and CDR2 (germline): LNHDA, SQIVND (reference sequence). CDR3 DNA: TGTGCCAGTAGTTCTCAGGGGGACAGGTACGAGCAGTACTTC. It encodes CASSSQGDRYEQYF.

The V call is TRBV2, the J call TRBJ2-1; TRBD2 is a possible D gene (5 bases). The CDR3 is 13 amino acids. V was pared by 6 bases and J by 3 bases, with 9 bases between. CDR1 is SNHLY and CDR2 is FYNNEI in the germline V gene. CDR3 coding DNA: TGTGCCAGCAGGGGCGGGTACTACAATGAGCAGTTCTTC. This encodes CASRGGYYNEQFF.

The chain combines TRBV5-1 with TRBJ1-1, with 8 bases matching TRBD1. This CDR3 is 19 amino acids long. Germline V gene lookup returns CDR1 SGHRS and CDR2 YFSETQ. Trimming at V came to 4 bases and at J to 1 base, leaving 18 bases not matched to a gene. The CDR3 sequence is CASSPTRQGRRPWNTEAFF. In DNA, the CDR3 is TGCGCCAGCAGCCCTACCCGACAGGGGAGGAGACCCTGGAACACTGAAGCTTTCTTT.

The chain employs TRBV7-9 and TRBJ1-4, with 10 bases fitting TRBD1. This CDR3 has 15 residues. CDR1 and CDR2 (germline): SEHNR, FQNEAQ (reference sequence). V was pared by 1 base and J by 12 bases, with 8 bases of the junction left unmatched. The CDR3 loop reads CASSLGGTGASQLFF. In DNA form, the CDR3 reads TGTGCCAGCAGCTTAGGGGGGACAGGGGCCTCTCAACTGTTTTTT.

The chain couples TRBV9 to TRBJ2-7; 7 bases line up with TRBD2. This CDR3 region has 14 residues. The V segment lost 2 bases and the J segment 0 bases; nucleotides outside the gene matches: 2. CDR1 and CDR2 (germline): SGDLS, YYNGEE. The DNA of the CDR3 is TGTGCCAGCAGCGTTTCTAGCGGCTCCTACGAGCAGTACTTC. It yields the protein CASSVSSGSYEQYF.

CDR3 sequence (DNA): TGTGCCAGCAGCTCCCCTGGGGGGAGGAACACTGAAGCTTTCTTT. Its protein product is CASSSPGGRNTEAFF. The gene calls are TRBV5-4 and TRBJ1-1, with D perhaps TRBD1 (5 bases). Trimming took 3 bases from V and 1 from J, leaving 13 bases between them. This CDR3 has 15 amino acids. Germline values: CDR1 SGHNT, CDR2 YYREEE (reference sequence). Drawing the rest from reference TRBV5-4 and TRBJ1-1, the complete variable domain is ETGVTQSPTHLIKTRGQQVTLRCSSQSGHNTVSWYQQALGQGPQFIFQYYREEENGRGNFPPRFSGLQFPNYSSELNVNALELDDSALYLCASSSPGGRNTEAFFGQGTRLTVV.

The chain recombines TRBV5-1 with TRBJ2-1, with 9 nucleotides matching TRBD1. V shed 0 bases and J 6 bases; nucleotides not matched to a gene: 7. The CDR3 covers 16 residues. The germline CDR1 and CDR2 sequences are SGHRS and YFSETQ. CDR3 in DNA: TGCGCCAGCAGCTTGGTGAGGGACAGGGTCTCCAATGAGCAGTTCTTC. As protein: CASSLVRDRVSNEQFF.

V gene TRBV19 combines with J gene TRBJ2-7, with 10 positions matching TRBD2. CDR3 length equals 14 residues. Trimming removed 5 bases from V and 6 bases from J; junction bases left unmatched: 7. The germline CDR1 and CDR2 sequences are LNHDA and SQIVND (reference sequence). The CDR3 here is CASSGAGGGFEQYF. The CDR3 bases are TGTGCCAGTAGTGGAGCGGGAGGGGGGTTCGAGCAGTACTTC.

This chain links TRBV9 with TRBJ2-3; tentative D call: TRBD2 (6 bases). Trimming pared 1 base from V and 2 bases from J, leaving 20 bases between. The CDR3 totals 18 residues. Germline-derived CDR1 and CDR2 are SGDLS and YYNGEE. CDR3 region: CASSVRGGDSGFTDTQYF. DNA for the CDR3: TGTGCCAGCAGCGTAAGGGGAGGTGACAGCGGATTCACAGATACGCAGTATTTT. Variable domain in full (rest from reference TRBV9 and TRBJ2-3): DSGVTQTPKHLITATGQRVTLRCSPRSGDLSVYWYQQSLDQGLQFLIQYYNGEERAKGNILERFSAQQFPDLHSELNLSSLELGDSALYFCASSVRGGDSGFTDTQYFGPGTRLTVL.

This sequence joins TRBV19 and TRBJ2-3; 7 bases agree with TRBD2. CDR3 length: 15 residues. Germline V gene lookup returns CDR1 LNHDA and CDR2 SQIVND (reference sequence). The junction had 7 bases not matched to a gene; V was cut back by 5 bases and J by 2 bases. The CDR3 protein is CASSPRAGYTDTQYF. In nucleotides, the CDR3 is TGTGCCAGTAGTCCCCGAGCGGGGTACACAGATACGCAGTATTTT.

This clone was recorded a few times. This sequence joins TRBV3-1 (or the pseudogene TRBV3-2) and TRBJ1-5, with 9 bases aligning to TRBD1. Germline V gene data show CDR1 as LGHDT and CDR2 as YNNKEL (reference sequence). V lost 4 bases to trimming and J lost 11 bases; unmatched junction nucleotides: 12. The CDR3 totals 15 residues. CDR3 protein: CASSLGTGLAGTQHF. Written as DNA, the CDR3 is TGTGCCAGCAGCCTAGGGACAGGGTTAGCTGGGACCCAGCATTTT.

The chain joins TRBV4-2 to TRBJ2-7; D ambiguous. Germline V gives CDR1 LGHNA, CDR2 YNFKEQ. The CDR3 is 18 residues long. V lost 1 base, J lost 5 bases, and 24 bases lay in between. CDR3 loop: CASSQAPTSVPKNNEQYF. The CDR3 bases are TGTGCCAGCAGCCAAGCTCCTACCAGCGTACCAAAGAACAACGAGCAGTACTTC.

In nucleotides, the CDR3 is TGTGCCAGCAGCGTAGAGGGGCAGGTGAACACCATATATTTT. This gives the protein CASSVEGQVNTIYF. V and J are TRBV9 and TRBJ1-3; D possibly corresponds to TRBD1 (5 bases). CDR3 length: 14 residues. The germline gives CDR1 SGDLS, CDR2 YYNGEE. V shed 0 bases and J shed 7 bases, with 11 bases lying between them.

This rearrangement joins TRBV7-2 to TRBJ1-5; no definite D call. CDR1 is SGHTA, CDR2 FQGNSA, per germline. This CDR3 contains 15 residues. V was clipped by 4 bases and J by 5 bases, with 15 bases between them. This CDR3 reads CASSSQTGVDQPQHF. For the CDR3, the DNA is TGTGCCAGCAGCTCGCAGACCGGAGTCGATCAGCCCCAGCATTTT.

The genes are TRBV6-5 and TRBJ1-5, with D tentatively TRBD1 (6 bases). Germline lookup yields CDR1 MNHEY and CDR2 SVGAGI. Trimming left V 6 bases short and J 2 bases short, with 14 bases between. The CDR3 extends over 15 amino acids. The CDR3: CASRSPGAGNQPQHF. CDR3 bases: TGTGCCAGCAGGTCACCAGGGGCCGGCAATCAGCCCCAGCATTTT.

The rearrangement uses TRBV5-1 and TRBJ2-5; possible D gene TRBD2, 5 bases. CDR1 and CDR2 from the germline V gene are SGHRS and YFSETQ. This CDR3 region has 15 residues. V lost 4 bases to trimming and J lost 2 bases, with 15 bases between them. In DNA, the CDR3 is TGCGCCAGCAGCCCCCTGAAAAGGGAGCAAGAGACCCAGTACTTC. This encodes CASSPLKREQETQYF. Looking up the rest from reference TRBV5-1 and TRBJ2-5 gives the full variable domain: KAGVTQTPRYLIKTRGQQVTLSCSPISGHRSVSWYQQTPGQGLQFLFEYFSETQRNKGNFPGRFSGRQFSNSRSEMNVSTLELGDSALYLCASSPLKREQETQYFGPGTRLLVL.

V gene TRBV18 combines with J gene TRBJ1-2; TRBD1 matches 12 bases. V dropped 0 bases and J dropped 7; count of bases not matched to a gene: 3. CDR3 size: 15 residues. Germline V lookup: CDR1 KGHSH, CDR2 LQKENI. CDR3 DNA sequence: TGTGCCAGCTCACCACCGGGACAGGGGGCGTCTGGCTACACCTTC. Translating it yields CASSPPGQGASGYTF.

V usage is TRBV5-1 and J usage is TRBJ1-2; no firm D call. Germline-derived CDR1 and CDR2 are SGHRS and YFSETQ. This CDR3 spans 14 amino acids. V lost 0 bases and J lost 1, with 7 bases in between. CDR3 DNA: TGCGCCAGCAGCTTGGATGTAATTAACTATGGCTACACCTTC. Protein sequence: CASSLDVINYGYTF.